These 24 T cell receptor beta chains share one sample of origin, sequenced in a study of blood T cell repertoires in COVID-19. Using immunoSEQ multiplex PCR, the repertoire was profiled, and TCRdb retains in-frame clones only, with some absent. Of about 63,000 clones in the sample, approximately 88% are singletons; the top ten hold approximately 4.7%. The sequenced sample consisted of peripheral blood. These receptors all stem from a human donor in a cohort sampled during active COVID-19.

This clone was counted between two and nine times. The J gene is TRBJ2-3, the V gene TRBV4-1; 10 nucleotides line up with TRBD2. Germline V gives CDR1 MGHRA, CDR2 YSYEKL. CDR3 length: 17 amino acids. The J segment lost 6 bases and the V segment lost 1 base, leaving 10 bases of the junction unmatched. The CDR3 DNA is TGCGCCAGCAGCCAAGCTCCGGTAGCGGGGGGAGGTGATACGCAGTATTTT. Its protein is CASSQAPVAGGGDTQYF.

As DNA, the CDR3 is TGTGCCAGTAGTATTGGGCGTCTAGCGGGAGGAAATGAGCAGTTCTTC. Amino acids: CASSIGRLAGGNEQFF. The chain joins TRBV19 to TRBJ2-1; 11 bases map to TRBD2. V trimming: 3 bases; J trimming: 7 bases; junction bases outside the gene matches: 8. This CDR3 comprises 16 residues. CDR1 LNHDA and CDR2 SQIVND come from the germline V gene (reference sequence).

The chain couples TRBV11-2 to TRBJ2-7; TRBD1 might be the D (6 bases). Trimming stripped 0 bases from V and 3 bases from J, with 12 bases between. CDR1 and CDR2 from the germline V gene are SGHAT and FQNNGV. The CDR3 covers 15 residues. CDR3 sequence (DNA): TGTGCCAGCAGCTTAGAAGGGGGTGAAAACTACGAGCAGTACTTC. It yields the protein CASSLEGGENYEQYF.

CDR3 loop: CASSPGGSYNEQFF. The CDR3 nucleotides read TGTGCCAGCAGCCCGGGTGGCTCCTACAATGAGCAGTTCTTC. The chain employs TRBV6-6 and TRBJ2-1, with D uncertain. The CDR3 is 14 amino acids. The V gene lost 6 bases and the J gene lost 0 bases, with 9 bases spanning the gap. CDR1 and CDR2 from the germline V gene are MNHNY and SVGAGI (reference sequence).

In the case of this clone: The junction and the germline gene differ at one end; a read error may be behind it. CDR3 in amino acids: CASSLPGGANAEAFF. CDR3 coding DNA: TGTGCCAGCAGCCTCCCGGGGGGGGCGAACGCTGAAGCTTTCTTT. This chain connects TRBV3-1 (or the pseudogene TRBV3-2) to TRBJ1-1, with D perhaps matching TRBD1 (6 bases). The CDR3 has 15 residues. From germline, CDR1 is LGHDT and CDR2 YNNKEL (reference sequence).

The V gene is TRBV5-1, the J gene TRBJ2-2, with 8 bases identical to TRBD1. Germline lookup yields CDR1 SGHRS and CDR2 YFSETQ. Trimming at V came to 4 bases and at J to 0 bases, leaving 5 bases not matched to a gene. The CDR3 covers 16 residues. The CDR3 nucleotides are TGCGCCAGCAGCCCCGGACAGGGTTCGAACACCGGGGAGCTGTTTTTT. It codes for CASSPGQGSNTGELFF.

The CDR3 sequence is CASSEQGYYGYTF. In DNA form, the CDR3 reads TGTGCCAGCAGCGAACAGGGGTACTATGGCTACACCTTC. The gene calls are TRBV9 and TRBJ1-2; 7 nucleotides match TRBD1. Losses at the gene ends were 3 bases for V and 3 bases for J; bases not matched to a gene: 2. CDR1 is SGDLS, CDR2 YYNGEE, per germline. This CDR3 contains 13 residues.

The chain links TRBV6-5 to TRBJ2-7; 9 bases line up with TRBD1. CDR1 MNHEY and CDR2 SVGAGI come from the germline V gene. J was trimmed by 2 bases and V by 6 bases; bases with no gene match: 5. The CDR3 spans 14 residues. CDR3 DNA: TGTGCCAGCAGAAGACAGGGGGAGGCCTACGAGCAGTACTTC. Residues: CASRRQGEAYEQYF.

A single count supports this clone. The V call is TRBV6-9, the J call TRBJ1-6; TRBD1 agrees at 7 bases. With V trimmed by 0 bases and J by 5 bases, 1 base remained unmatched. Germline V lookup: CDR1 MNHGY, CDR2 SVAAGI. The CDR3 extends over 15 amino acids. DNA of the CDR3: TGTGCCAGCAGTTATTCGGGGACAGATAATTCACCCCTCCACTTT. Its translation is CASSYSGTDNSPLHF.

The V call is TRBV5-1, the J call TRBJ2-2; tentative D call: TRBD2 (5 bases). V lost 1 base and J 9 bases, leaving 16 bases between the germline ends. Germline values: CDR1 SGHRS, CDR2 YFSETQ. The CDR3 covers 15 residues. The chain's CDR3 is CASSLSRTLQRELFF. The DNA of the CDR3 is TGCGCCAGCAGCTTGTCTAGGACTTTGCAGAGGGAGCTGTTTTTT.

The V gene is TRBV4-1, the J gene TRBJ1-6; 7 positions match TRBD1. After removal of 2 bases from V and 3 bases from J, the junction contained 7 bases not matched to a gene. This CDR3 has 17 amino acids. Germline V gene lookup returns CDR1 MGHRA and CDR2 YSYEKL. CDR3 in amino acids: CASSQRFGDSYNSPLHF. Here the CDR3 DNA reads TGCGCCAGCAGCCAACGGTTTGGGGACAGCTATAATTCACCCCTCCACTTT.

This clone has more than one count but fewer than ten. The chain uses TRBV3-1 (or the pseudogene TRBV3-2) and TRBJ1-1, with D unclear. This CDR3 region has 15 residues. Germline values: CDR1 LGHDT, CDR2 YNNKEL (reference sequence). With 0 bases removed from V and 2 bases from J, the gap between germline ends came to 10 bases. The CDR3 DNA follows: TGTGCCAGCAGCCAAGAAGGTCGGGGAAACACTGAAGCTTTCTTT. Its protein product is CASSQEGRGNTEAFF.

V gene TRBV4-1 combines with J gene TRBJ1-4, with 7 nucleotides matching TRBD1. The germline gives CDR1 MGHRA, CDR2 YSYEKL. The CDR3 sequence is 15 residues long. V was clipped by 4 bases and J by 7 bases; unmatched bases: 9. The CDR3 spells CASSLRTGRGEKLFF. CDR3 nucleotides: TGCGCCAGCAGCCTAAGGACAGGCCGGGGTGAAAAACTGTTTTTT.

The J gene is TRBJ1-2, the V gene TRBV5-1; 8 bases align to TRBD1. V lost 4 bases and J lost 4; bases outside the gene matches: 9. This CDR3 is 15 amino acids long. Per germline, CDR1 SGHRS and CDR2 YFSETQ. CDR3 nucleotide sequence: TGCGCCAGCAGCCCCTCTGGGACAGGCCCCTATGGCTACACCTTC. It specifies CASSPSGTGPYGYTF.

J is TRBJ2-6 and V is TRBV19; 7 nucleotides match TRBD2. The V and J ends lost 1 base and 0 bases, in that order; junction bases with no gene match: 12. Germline lookup yields CDR1 LNHDA and CDR2 SQIVND (reference sequence). This CDR3 has 20 amino acids. The CDR3 protein is CASSIAKRDSQSSGANVLTF. In DNA form, the CDR3 reads TGTGCCAGTAGTATAGCCAAGCGGGACTCACAGAGCTCTGGGGCCAACGTCCTGACTTTC.

This chain connects TRBV6-4 to TRBJ2-1; TRBD1 agrees at 10 bases. The V segment lost 0 bases and the J segment 6 bases; nucleotides outside the gene matches: 5. Germline V gene sequence: CDR1 MRHNA, CDR2 SNTAGT. CDR3 length equals 16 residues. CDR3 protein: CASSDSRGQGSNEQFF. CDR3 in DNA: TGTGCCAGCAGTGACTCGAGGGGACAGGGGTCCAATGAGCAGTTCTTC.

The V gene is TRBV4-1, the J gene TRBJ1-6; TRBD1 agrees at 9 bases. The germline CDR1 and CDR2 sequences are MGHRA and YSYEKL. The CDR3 is 15 amino acids. The V gene end was trimmed by 0 bases and the J gene end by 8 bases; junction bases not matched to a gene: 2. CDR3 coding DNA: TGCGCCAGCAGCCAAGATAGACAGGGGGATTCACCCCTCCACTTT. This sequence encodes CASSQDRQGDSPLHF.

The rearrangement uses TRBV28 and TRBJ2-3; 9 bases are shared with TRBD2. V lost 6 bases, J lost 8 bases, and 18 bases stayed unmatched. CDR3 size: 17 residues. Per germline, CDR1 MDHEN and CDR2 SYDVKM. The CDR3 bases are TGTGCCAGCAGAGGAGCGGGAGGCGTCCGGAGATCGGGTACGCAGTATTTT. Its protein is CASRGAGGVRRSGTQYF.

CDR3 sequence (DNA): TGTGCCAGCACCATGTCAGATACGCAGTATTTT. Amino acids: CASTMSDTQYF. The V gene is TRBV7-2, the J gene TRBJ2-3, with D unclear. V was pared by 7 bases and J by 4 bases, with 6 bases between. This CDR3 contains 11 residues. Germline V CDR1 and CDR2: SGHTA, FQGNSA.

This rearrangement joins TRBV5-1 to TRBJ2-7, with D perhaps TRBD1 (6 bases). The CDR3 spans 14 residues. CDR1 and CDR2 (germline): SGHRS, YFSETQ. With 0 bases removed from V and 2 bases from J, the gap between germline ends came to 9 bases. The CDR3 spells CASSLGGLTYEQYF. The DNA of the CDR3 is TGCGCCAGCAGCTTGGGGGGGCTAACCTACGAGCAGTACTTC.

V gene TRBV3-1 (or the pseudogene TRBV3-2) combines with J gene TRBJ1-6; the match to TRBD1 covers 7 bases. Germline V CDR1 and CDR2: LGHDT, YNNKEL (reference sequence). CDR3 length: 15 amino acids. The trim removed 4 bases at V and 7 bases at J, leaving 7 bases unmatched. In DNA, the CDR3 is TGTGCCAGCAGCCCCCGGGACAGTGGGAATTCACCCCTCCACTTT. Translating it yields CASSPRDSGNSPLHF.

V and J are TRBV7-9 and TRBJ2-7, with 7 bases identical to TRBD2. Losses at the gene ends were 5 bases for V and 2 bases for J; bases not matched to a gene: 12. CDR1 SEHNR and CDR2 FQNEAQ come from the germline V gene (reference sequence). The CDR3 has 16 residues. The CDR3 DNA is TGTGCCAGCAGCCCACTATTGAGCGGGGCGACCTACGAGCAGTACTTC. Protein sequence: CASSPLLSGATYEQYF.

The rearrangement joins TRBV5-1 to TRBJ2-3, with 8 positions matching TRBD2. In germline, CDR1 is SGHRS, CDR2 YFSETQ. This CDR3 contains 14 residues. J gave up 2 bases and V 7 bases, and 6 bases lay outside the gene matches. CDR3 sequence: CASRPGGDTDTQYF. In DNA form, the CDR3 reads TGCGCCAGCCGCCCGGGGGGGGACACAGATACGCAGTATTTT.

The chain employs TRBV24-1 and TRBJ1-5; D remains ambiguous. CDR1 is KGHDR, CDR2 SFDVKD, per germline. The ends were cut back, 7 bases at V and 7 bases at J, with 28 bases in the middle. The CDR3 contains 18 residues. The CDR3 nucleotides read TGTGCCACCAGCCCAGCACGCTCGGGAAAAGAAACTAGCCAGCCCCAGCATTTT. Translating it yields CATSPARSGKETSQPQHF.